These 5 T cell receptor beta chains originate from one sample sequenced in a study of cytomegalovirus exposure and HLA in healthy donors. Both 60 Vbeta primers and 13 Jbeta primers went into the PCR. Method: immunoSEQ multiplex PCR; TCRdb's copy keeps in-frame clones and lacks some. Among about 150,000 clones, roughly 84% were seen once, and the ten largest hold 2% to 2.5%. The sample comprised PBMCs. These TCRs come from a woman younger than 35 in good health and CMV-seronegative.

This clone was seen only once. The chain employs TRBV30 and TRBJ1-5; TRBD1 might be the D (6 bases). Trimming pared 0 bases from V and 2 bases from J, leaving 11 bases between. The CDR3 covers 15 residues. Looked up from germline, CDR1 is GTSNPN and CDR2 is SVGIG (reference sequence). The CDR3 reads CAWSVPGGGNQPQHF. The DNA of the CDR3 is TGTGCCTGGAGTGTACCGGGGGGCGGCAATCAGCCCCAGCATTTT.

This chain joins TRBV2 and TRBJ1-2, with D possibly matching TRBD1 (6 bases). This CDR3 comprises 15 residues. Germline CDR1 SNHLY, CDR2 FYNNEI. With 2 bases removed from V and 0 bases from J, the gap between germline ends came to 10 bases. CDR3 sequence: CASSEWDIANYGYTF. CDR3 nucleotide sequence: TGTGCCAGCAGTGAATGGGACATTGCTAACTATGGCTACACCTTC.

This clone appeared a single time. V usage is TRBV29-1 and J usage is TRBJ1-5; D uncertain. Deletions cut 1 base from V and 6 bases from J, with 13 bases between. The V gene's germline CDR1 is SQVTM and CDR2 ANQGSEA. This CDR3 has 14 amino acids. The CDR3 loop reads CSVEVGYRGQPQHF. DNA of the CDR3: TGCAGCGTTGAAGTTGGCTACCGCGGTCAGCCCCAGCATTTT.

CDR3 loop: CAWSVSSGAYEQYF. DNA of the CDR3: TGTGCCTGGAGTGTAAGTAGCGGGGCCTACGAGCAGTACTTC. The chain carries TRBV30 and TRBJ2-7, with 8 bases fitting TRBD2. The CDR3 runs 14 residues. Germline V gene data show CDR1 as GTSNPN and CDR2 as SVGIG (reference sequence). V dropped 0 bases and J dropped 2; count of bases not matched to a gene: 3.

The chain employs TRBV4-3 and TRBJ1-1, with 7 bases aligning to TRBD1. Germline V gene lookup returns CDR1 LGHNA and CDR2 YSLEER. Germline trimming cut 3 bases from V and 1 base from J; bases unmatched to any gene: 2. The CDR3 contains 14 residues. The CDR3 DNA reads TGCGCCAGCAGCCAGGGGACAGAGAACACTGAAGCTTTCTTT. Protein sequence: CASSQGTENTEAFF.